This TCR beta chain was retrieved from a study of T cells in Graves' hyperthyroidism and ophthalmopathy. Study-wide context: The initial diagnosis was the point when peripheral blood was collected, ahead of any treatment. Broader study findings: Before onset, ophthalmopathy was predicted by the model a median around 6.2 months earlier. Expanded thyroid clonotypes (above 0.001) were mostly also found in blood.

Researchers took RNA transcripts and amplified the TCR beta CDR3 regions from them. The primer set for the first-round RT-PCR of the TCR CDR3 was HTBI. MiXCR, run by TCRdb on the multiplex PCR reads, gives a single entry per CDR3 protein. The table lists approximately 590,000 distinct CDR3 sequences, roughly 14% of them singletons, with roughly 6.6% in the top ten. The CDR3 length is 14 residues. V dropped 3 bases and J dropped 3 bases, with 11 bases sitting between them. Per germline, CDR1 MNHGY and CDR2 SVAAGI. It was considered stable Graves' hyperthyroidism when ophthalmopathy did not progress within 18 months. Turning to this clonotype: The antigen remains undetermined.

The chain carries TRBV6-9 and TRBJ1-1; a possible D gene is TRBD1 (6 bases). Sequenced input: blood. The source of this sequence is a woman aged 30 to 39 with Graves' hyperthyroidism. CDR3 protein: CASSYRGRDTEAFF. The CDR3, as DNA: TGTGCCAGCAGTTACAGGGGTAGGGACACTGAAGCTTTCTTT.